These 8 T cell receptor beta chains were sequenced from one sample in a study of blood T cell repertoires in COVID-19. Profiled with immunoSEQ multiplex PCR; TCRdb holds only in-frame clones, not every one. The table shows under 300,000 clones, with roughly 88% occurring only once. Sequencing was carried out using PBMCs or T cells enriched from blood (not recorded which). The receptors originated from a woman aged 40 to 50 who had been exposed to COVID-19.

The V call is TRBV29-1, the J call TRBJ1-1; D call uncertain. CDR1 is SQVTM, CDR2 ANQGSEA, per germline. Trimming pared 7 bases from V and 0 bases from J, leaving 12 bases between. This CDR3 comprises 13 residues. The CDR3 bases are TGCAGCGCTTGGGAGGCCATGAACACTGAAGCTTTCTTT. As protein: CSAWEAMNTEAFF.

The table lists this clone with a count of one. V and J are TRBV7-2 and TRBJ2-5; 9 nucleotides agree with TRBD2. Germline V gene lookup returns CDR1 SGHTA and CDR2 FQGNSA. Losses at the gene ends were 3 bases for V and 5 bases for J; bases not matched to a gene: 7. The CDR3 extends over 15 amino acids. The CDR3 bases are TGTGCCAGCAGCTTTGGCGGGGGGGGTGATGAGACCCAGTACTTC. Translation: CASSFGGGGDETQYF.

The V and J genes are TRBV29-1 and TRBJ2-5; D not certain. This CDR3 is built from 14 residues. Germline V gene lookup returns CDR1 SQVTM and CDR2 ANQGSEA. V was pared by 7 bases and J by 0 bases, with 15 bases between. CDR3: CSALPVEHQETQYF. The CDR3 DNA follows: TGCAGCGCCCTGCCAGTCGAACACCAAGAGACCCAGTACTTC.

The chain carries TRBV28 and TRBJ2-3; TRBD1 matches 7 bases. The CDR3 contains 14 residues. The germline V gene has CDR1 MDHEN and CDR2 SYDVKM. V lost 5 bases to trimming and J lost 5 bases; unmatched junction nucleotides: 7. The chain's CDR3 is CASSVDRAIDTQYF. The CDR3 nucleotides are TGTGCCAGCAGTGTCGACAGGGCGATAGATACGCAGTATTTT.

This chain links TRBV6-5 with TRBJ2-2; D is possibly TRBD2 (6 bases). The germline CDR1 and CDR2 sequences are MNHEY and SVGAGI. Trimming shortened V by 0 bases and J by 5 bases, and 7 bases separated the two germline ends. The length of the CDR3 is 14 residues. DNA of the CDR3: TGTGCCAGCAGTTACTCGGAGGGAACCGGGGAGCTGTTTTTT. Translation: CASSYSEGTGELFF.

A note on this clone: The identical CDR3 is also encoded by other nucleotide sequences in the sample. This chain connects TRBV11-1 to TRBJ2-2, with D possibly matching TRBD1 (6 bases). V was trimmed by 2 bases and J by 5 bases, leaving 6 bases between them. The CDR3 consists of 13 residues. CDR1 and CDR2 from the germline V gene are SGHAT and FQDESV (reference sequence). CDR3 region: CASSLQGTGELFF. The CDR3 DNA reads TGTGCCAGCAGCTTACAGGGGACCGGGGAGCTGTTTTTT.

The gene calls are TRBV25-1 and TRBJ2-1; a possible D gene is TRBD1 (5 bases). V lost 3 bases, J lost 7 bases, and 16 bases lay in between. The germline V gene encodes CDR1 MGHDK and CDR2 SYGVNS. CDR3 length: 15 residues. DNA of the CDR3: TGTGCCAGCAGTGATAGGGGTAAGGTTGGGAATGAGCAGTTCTTC. This sequence encodes CASSDRGKVGNEQFF.

The V gene is TRBV12-3 or TRBV12-4, the J gene TRBJ1-4; no clear D. With 6 bases removed from V and 8 bases from J, the gap between germline ends came to 13 bases. CDR3 length: 13 residues. The CDR3 nucleotides read TGTGCCAGCAGCCCCGGGGAATGGGAAAAACTGTTTTTT. Residues: CASSPGEWEKLFF.